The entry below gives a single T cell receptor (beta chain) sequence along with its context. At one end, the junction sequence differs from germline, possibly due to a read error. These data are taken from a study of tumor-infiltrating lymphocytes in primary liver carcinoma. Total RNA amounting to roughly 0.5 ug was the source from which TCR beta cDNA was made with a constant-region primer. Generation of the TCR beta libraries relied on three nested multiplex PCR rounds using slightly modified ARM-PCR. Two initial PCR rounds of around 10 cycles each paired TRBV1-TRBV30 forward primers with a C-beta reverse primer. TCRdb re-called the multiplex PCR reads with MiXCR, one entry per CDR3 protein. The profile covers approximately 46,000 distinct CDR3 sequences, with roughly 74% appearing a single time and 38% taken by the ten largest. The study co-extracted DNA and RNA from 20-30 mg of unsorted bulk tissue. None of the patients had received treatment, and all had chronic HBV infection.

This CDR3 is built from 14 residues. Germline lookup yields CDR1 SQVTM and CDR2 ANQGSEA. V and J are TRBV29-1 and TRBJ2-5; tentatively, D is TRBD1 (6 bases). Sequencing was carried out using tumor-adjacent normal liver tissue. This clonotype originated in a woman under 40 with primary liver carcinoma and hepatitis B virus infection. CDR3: CSSLGTWGQDTQYF. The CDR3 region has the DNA TGCAGCTCACTAGGGACATGGGGCCAAGATACCCAGTACTTC.